The 32 T cell receptor beta chains given below trace back to one sample, sequenced in a study of blood T cells in healthy people across ages. Alongside a J-beta primer mix, a sample-barcoded 5' primer served in a second PCR lasting roughly 7 to 12 cycles. TCRdb re-called the 5' RACE reads through MiXCR, storing one row per CDR3 protein. The sample comprises fewer than 750,000 distinct CDR3 sequences, 52% of which are singletons, and about 14% rests with the top ten. The sample consisted of blood. These receptors all come from a woman at least 80 years old in good health.

J is TRBJ2-5 and V is TRBV24-1, with 11 bases matching TRBD2. The V segment lost 3 bases and the J segment 2 bases; nucleotides outside the gene matches: 4. This CDR3 comprises 16 residues. The germline V gene encodes CDR1 KGHDR and CDR2 SFDVKD. CDR3 sequence reads: CATSDATSGAQETQYF. The CDR3 coding sequence is TGTGCCACCAGTGATGCGACTAGCGGGGCGCAAGAGACCCAGTACTTC.

This clonotype was seen repeatedly, ten times or more. V gene TRBV7-2 combines with J gene TRBJ2-7; 7 nucleotides line up with TRBD2. The CDR3 covers 16 residues. From germline, CDR1 is SGHTA and CDR2 FQGNSA. The J segment lost 1 base and the V segment lost 2 bases, leaving 8 bases of the junction unmatched. This CDR3 reads CASSLSLAVGSYEQYF. The CDR3 DNA reads as TGTGCCAGCAGCTTAAGCCTAGCGGTCGGATCCTACGAGCAGTACTTC.

This clonotype was recorded many times. This chain uses TRBV3-1 with TRBJ2-7, with 9 nucleotides matching TRBD1. The CDR3 is 14 residues long. Germline CDR1 LGHDT, CDR2 YNNKEL (reference sequence). V dropped 4 bases and J dropped 6; count of bases not matched to a gene: 7. CDR3 residues: CASSLIGQGSEQYF. The CDR3, as DNA: TGTGCCAGCAGCCTCATAGGACAGGGGAGCGAGCAGTACTTC.

V is TRBV18 and J is TRBJ2-5; D is uncertain. This CDR3 has 16 amino acids. Trimming pared 0 bases from V and 5 bases from J, leaving 16 bases between. Germline CDR1 reads KGHSH; CDR2 reads LQKENI. As DNA, the CDR3 is TGTGCCAGCTCACCACCACAAGGGCCTAGGGCTGAGACCCAGTACTTC. Translating it yields CASSPPQGPRAETQYF. Full variable domain (missing parts from reference TRBV18 and TRBJ2-5): NAGVMQNPRHLVRRRGQEARLRCSPMKGHSHVYWYRQLPEEGLKFMVYLQKENIIDESGMPKERFSAEFPKEGPSILRIQQVVRGDSAAYFCASSPPQGPRAETQYFGPGTRLLVL.

This chain connects TRBV7-6 to TRBJ2-1, with a weak D call TRBD1 (5 bases). TRBJ2-7 explains the end of the DNA better; the J call may be wrong. CDR1 and CDR2 from the germline V gene are SGHVS and FNYEAQ. The CDR3 has 17 amino acids. The CDR3 coding sequence is TGTGCCAGCAGCTTTATAACAGGCGATAGCTCCTACAATGAGCAGTACTTC. Translating it yields CASSFITGDSSYNEQYF.

This CDR3 reads CASSFIGPNSGANVLTF. CDR3 coding DNA: TGTGCCAGCAGCTTTATCGGGCCGAACTCTGGGGCCAACGTCCTGACTTTC. The V gene is TRBV7-9, the J gene TRBJ2-6; unclear D gene. Germline CDR1 SEHNR, CDR2 FQNEAQ (reference sequence). Trimming pared 3 bases from V and 0 bases from J, leaving 12 bases between. The CDR3 contains 17 residues.

This clonotype was seen ten or more times. V and J are TRBV5-1 and TRBJ2-1; D is possibly TRBD2 (6 bases). The germline CDR1 and CDR2 sequences are SGHRS and YFSETQ. CDR3 length equals 13 residues. Between the trimmed V and J ends, which lost 4 bases and 7 bases, there was a span of 12 bases. The chain's CDR3 is CASSRRVENEQFF. As DNA, the CDR3 is TGCGCCAGCAGCCGGAGGGTGGAGAATGAGCAGTTCTTC. The full variable domain, rest sourced from reference TRBV5-1 and TRBJ2-1, is KAGVTQTPRYLIKTRGQQVTLSCSPISGHRSVSWYQQTPGQGLQFLFEYFSETQRNKGNFPGRFSGRQFSNSRSEMNVSTLELGDSALYLCASSRRVENEQFFGPGTRLTVL.

V is TRBV12-3 or TRBV12-4 and J is TRBJ1-6, with a tentative D call TRBD1 (5 bases). The CDR3 has 14 amino acids. V lost 5 bases and J 6 bases, leaving 11 bases between the germline ends. The CDR3 sequence: CASSPVGGNSPLHF. CDR3 coding DNA: TGTGCCAGCAGTCCCGTCGGGGGTAATTCACCCCTCCACTTT.

With respect to this clonotype: A much bigger clone sits one base away, suggesting this may be a read error. The gene calls are TRBV6-6 and TRBJ1-2; D call uncertain. This CDR3 is 14 amino acids long. Between the trimmed V and J ends, which lost 5 bases and 2 bases, there was a span of 12 bases. Germline values: CDR1 MNHNY, CDR2 SVGAGI (reference sequence). This CDR3 reads CASSDNQENYGYTF. The CDR3 region has the DNA TGTGCCAGCAGTGACAATCAGGAAAACTATGGCTACACCTTC.

Concerning this clonotype itself: Being one base from a much bigger clone, this may be a read error. V usage is TRBV10-3 and J usage is TRBJ2-7; D ambiguous. This CDR3 is built from 11 residues. CDR1 ENHRY and CDR2 SYGVKD come from the germline V gene. The CDR3 region is CATSEAYGQYF. Written as DNA, the CDR3 is TGTGCCACCTCTGAGGCCTACGGGCAGTACTTC.

This clonotype has at least ten counts. V gene TRBV5-5 combines with J gene TRBJ1-1, with a possible D match to TRBD1 (5 bases). This CDR3 comprises 15 residues. Trimming shortened V by 0 bases and J by 4 bases, and 13 bases separated the two germline ends. The V gene's germline CDR1 is SGHKS and CDR2 YYEKEE (reference sequence). In DNA, the CDR3 is TGTGCCAGCAGCTTGGTTCAGAGGGGCTCCACTGAAGCTTTCTTT. Translated, it gives CASSLVQRGSTEAFF.

J is TRBJ2-5 and V is TRBV7-8, with D uncertain. The CDR3 contains 15 residues. V was shortened by 0 bases and J by 2 bases, with 10 bases between the two germline ends. CDR1 is SGHVS, CDR2 FQNEAQ, per germline. The CDR3 nucleotides are TGTGCCAGCAGCTTAGCTACCCCCTTACAAGAGACCCAGTACTTC. Its translation: CASSLATPLQETQYF.

This clonotype was seen more than once but under ten times. The chain employs TRBV6-5 and TRBJ2-2; no firm D call. This CDR3 is built from 14 residues. Trimming left V 7 bases short and J 7 bases short, with 16 bases between. The germline gives CDR1 MNHEY, CDR2 SVGAGI. CDR3 nucleotide sequence: TGTGCCAGCACCCCGGGCCTCGGTGGCGGGGAGCTGTTTTTT. It encodes CASTPGLGGGELFF.

This chain uses TRBV20-1 with TRBJ1-5; D is possibly TRBD1 (5 bases). Germline V gene data show CDR1 as DFQATT and CDR2 as SNEGSKA (reference sequence). The CDR3 runs 14 residues. The germline V and J ends were trimmed by 2 bases and 5 bases, with 13 bases remaining between them. The CDR3 DNA reads TGCAGTGCTAGAATGGGGACGACGGATCAGCCCCAGCATTTT. Protein sequence: CSARMGTTDQPQHF.

This clonotype was observed many times. The chain links TRBV28 to TRBJ2-3; D gene unclear. Per germline, CDR1 MDHEN and CDR2 SYDVKM. Trimming removed 2 bases at V and 9 bases at J, with 9 bases between. There are 12 residues in the CDR3. The CDR3 region is CASSLMGNTQYF. As DNA, the CDR3 is TGTGCCAGCAGTTTAATGGGGAACACGCAGTATTTT.

This clonotype was observed many times. The chain combines TRBV18 with TRBJ2-1; D remains ambiguous. Trimming pared 0 bases from V and 4 bases from J, leaving 13 bases between. There are 16 residues in the CDR3. The germline V gene encodes CDR1 KGHSH and CDR2 LQKENI. CDR3 sequence (DNA): TGTGCCAGCTCACCACCGGGCCCCCGGGTTTACAATGAGCAGTTCTTC. The encoded protein is CASSPPGPRVYNEQFF.

V is TRBV4-3 and J is TRBJ1-2; weak D call: TRBD1 (5 bases). This CDR3 has 17 residues. V lost 4 bases and J lost 0, with 18 bases in between. Looked up from germline, CDR1 is LGHNA and CDR2 is YSLEER. CDR3 region: CASSPNSGTPTNYGYTF. In DNA form, the CDR3 reads TGCGCCAGCAGCCCGAACTCCGGGACGCCAACTAACTATGGCTACACCTTC.

This chain joins TRBV6-6 and TRBJ2-1; TRBD1 or TRBD2 may be the D gene (5 bases each). This CDR3 comprises 17 residues. Germline V gene lookup returns CDR1 MNHNY and CDR2 SVGAGI (reference sequence). Between the trimmed V and J ends, which lost 0 bases and 1 base, there was a span of 13 bases. CDR3 DNA sequence: TGTGCCAGCAGTTACTCGGGGGTTGGTAATTCCTACAATGAGCAGTTCTTC. The encoded protein is CASSYSGVGNSYNEQFF.

The chain carries TRBV12-3 or TRBV12-4 and TRBJ2-5; possibly TRBD1 for D (6 bases). V was shortened by 2 bases and J by 3 bases, with 13 bases between the two germline ends. The CDR3 loop spans 15 amino acids. CDR3 sequence: CASSLLGAREETQYF. As DNA, the CDR3 is TGTGCCAGCAGTTTATTGGGGGCGCGGGAAGAGACCCAGTACTTC.

With respect to this clonotype: Compared with germline, one end of the junction differs, possibly owing to a read error. The chain employs TRBV7-2 and TRBJ2-3, with D maybe TRBD2 (5 bases). The CDR3 consists of 12 residues. Per the germline V gene, CDR1 is SGHTA and CDR2 is FQGNSA. The CDR3, as DNA: TGTGCCGGCAGCTTAGCGACAGATACGCAGTATTTT. It specifies CAGSLATDTQYF.

This chain connects TRBV10-3 to TRBJ1-1; D is unresolved. V shed 5 bases and J shed 7 bases, with 14 bases lying between them. Germline V gives CDR1 ENHRY, CDR2 SYGVKD. The CDR3 contains 13 residues. CDR3 in DNA: TGTGCCATCAGTAACTACCTAGTAGGTGAAGCTTTCTTT. Its translation is CAISNYLVGEAFF.

The chain links TRBV29-1 to TRBJ2-3, with D possibly matching TRBD2 (7 bases). The CDR3 has 15 residues. The germline V gene encodes CDR1 SQVTM and CDR2 ANQGSEA. The germline V and J ends were trimmed by 5 bases and 6 bases, with 21 bases remaining between them. In DNA form, the CDR3 reads TGCAGCGTTACTCCGGGGGGCGTTGGGTTGGATACGCAGTATTTT. Translation: CSVTPGGVGLDTQYF.

This clonotype was detected many times. The chain couples TRBV9 to TRBJ2-7; 8 nucleotides agree with TRBD2. The CDR3 is 14 amino acids. V lost 0 bases and J lost 8; bases outside the gene matches: 7. Germline lookup yields CDR1 SGDLS and CDR2 YYNGEE. CDR3 coding DNA: TGTGCCAGCAGCGTAGGACTAGCGAGTGGGCAGCAGTACTTC. It yields the protein CASSVGLASGQQYF.

The table lists this clonotype with a count of one. The chain combines TRBV20-1 with TRBJ1-4, with D hard to call. Trimming left V 2 bases short and J 7 bases short, with 8 bases between. The V gene's germline CDR1 is DFQATT and CDR2 SNEGSKA (reference sequence). The CDR3 extends over 12 amino acids. The CDR3 region is CSARSGGEKLFF. CDR3 DNA: TGCAGTGCTAGATCGGGAGGTGAAAAACTGTTTTTT.

This clonotype was counted between two and nine times. The CDR3 loop is CASSPFWSAGQGGLRYTF. The CDR3 DNA is TGTGCCAGCAGCCCCTTTTGGTCTGCGGGACAGGGGGGACTACGCTACACCTTC. The gene calls are TRBV7-9 and TRBJ1-2; 11 nucleotides align to TRBD1. The germline gives CDR1 SEHNR, CDR2 FQNEAQ (reference sequence). Trimming cost V 5 bases and J 9 bases; bases outside gene matches: 20. The CDR3 runs 18 residues.

The chain employs TRBV12-3 or TRBV12-4 and TRBJ2-3, with D tentatively TRBD1 (6 bases). The ends were cut back, 7 bases at V and 1 base at J, with 15 bases in the middle. The CDR3 extends over 15 amino acids. Written as DNA, the CDR3 is TGTGCCAGCACCATGCTAGGGGGTGGCACAGATACGCAGTATTTT. Its translation is CASTMLGGGTDTQYF.

V gene TRBV5-1 combines with J gene TRBJ2-7, with D perhaps being TRBD1 or TRBD2 (6 bases each). V gave up 1 base and J gave up 2 bases, with 13 bases separating them. CDR3 length equals 15 residues. CDR1 is SGHRS, CDR2 YFSETQ, per germline. The CDR3 coding sequence is TGCGCCAGCAGCTTGAACGGGGGCGGGACCTACGAGCAGTACTTC. Translated: CASSLNGGGTYEQYF. The full variable domain, in which reference TRBV5-1 and TRBJ2-7 provide the parts outside the CDR3, is KAGVTQTPRYLIKTRGQQVTLSCSPISGHRSVSWYQQTPGQGLQFLFEYFSETQRNKGNFPGRFSGRQFSNSRSEMNVSTLELGDSALYLCASSLNGGGTYEQYFGPGTRLTVT.

The rearrangement joins TRBV12-3 or TRBV12-4 to TRBJ2-7, with D perhaps matching TRBD2 (6 bases). The CDR3 sequence is 15 residues long. Trimming took off 5 bases at V and 7 bases at J, with 21 bases between the two ends. The CDR3 loop is CASSPWTTHAGEQYF. CDR3 nucleotide sequence: TGTGCCAGCAGTCCCTGGACTACCCACGCGGGTGAGCAGTACTTC.

This CDR3 reads CASSLVQKNTEAFF. The CDR3 coding sequence is TGTGCCAGCAGCTTGGTTCAGAAGAACACTGAAGCTTTCTTT. The chain combines TRBV5-5 with TRBJ1-1, with unresolved D. Germline CDR1 reads SGHKS; CDR2 reads YYEKEE (reference sequence). The CDR3 runs to 14 residues. With 0 bases removed from V and 1 base from J, the gap between germline ends came to 7 bases.

The chain carries TRBV5-1 and TRBJ2-3, with 8 nucleotides matching TRBD2. J gave up 4 bases and V 5 bases, and 3 bases lay outside the gene matches. Per germline, CDR1 SGHRS and CDR2 YFSETQ. This CDR3 comprises 13 residues. CDR3 sequence: CASRPTSADTQYF. The DNA of the CDR3 is TGCGCCAGCAGGCCGACTAGCGCAGATACGCAGTATTTT.

This clonotype was detected ten times or more. CDR3: CASSPRDSTDTQYF. The CDR3 DNA sequence: TGTGCCAGCAGCCCTCGGGACAGCACAGATACGCAGTATTTT. The chain is built from TRBV7-9 and TRBJ2-3; TRBD1 or TRBD2 may be the D gene (5 bases each). The V gene's germline CDR1 is SEHNR and CDR2 FQNEAQ (reference sequence). Trimming removed 5 bases at V and 0 bases at J, with 9 bases between. The CDR3 contains 14 residues.

CDR3 sequence: CSAGTGGVGYTF. CDR3 nucleotides: TGCAGCGCGGGGACAGGGGGCGTAGGCTACACCTTC. This chain uses TRBV29-1 with TRBJ1-2; the match to TRBD1 covers 12 bases. The CDR3 is made up of 12 amino acids. V gave up 7 bases and J gave up 8 bases; unmatched junction bases: 5. Germline assignment: CDR1 SQVTM and CDR2 ANQGSEA.